The 13 T cell receptor beta chains below come from one sample, sequenced in a study of shared clonotypes between healthy human individuals. Some clones are missing from TCRdb's copy, which holds only in-frame ones; the method was immunoSEQ multiplex PCR. The table lists approximately 2.5 million clones, around nine tenths of them singletons. The sequencing input was naive CD4+ T cells sorted from blood. Subset of the sample: CD45RA+ positively selected. The origin of the receptors is a man aged 18 to 29 in good health.

The chain joins TRBV5-1 to TRBJ2-2, with 8 bases matching TRBD1. With V trimmed by 2 bases and J by 0 bases, 3 bases remained unmatched. Germline V CDR1 and CDR2: SGHRS, YFSETQ. This CDR3 contains 16 residues. CDR3 sequence reads: CASSFGDRPNTGELFF. The CDR3 DNA follows: TGCGCCAGCAGCTTTGGGGACAGGCCGAACACCGGGGAGCTGTTTTTT.

In its sample, this clone was seen once. This chain links TRBV30 with TRBJ1-5; D not resolved. Between the trimmed V and J ends, which lost 3 bases and 0 bases, there was a span of 12 bases. The CDR3 contains 15 residues. Germline-derived CDR1 and CDR2 are GTSNPN and SVGIG (reference sequence). The CDR3 DNA follows: TGTGCCTGGAGCTCGGCCAGTTATAGCAATCAGCCCCAGCATTTT. Amino acids: CAWSSASYSNQPQHF.

The CDR3 region has the DNA TGTGCCAGCAGTCCTCTCGGTGGGGTTGGGACTGAAGCTTTCTTT. This sequence encodes CASSPLGGVGTEAFF. The chain recombines TRBV6-1 with TRBJ1-1; D gene uncertain. The germline CDR1 and CDR2 sequences are MNHNS and SASEGT. The CDR3 loop spans 15 amino acids. The V gene lost 5 bases and the J gene lost 5 bases, with 18 bases spanning the gap.

About this clone: Mismatch with germline at one junction end may stem from a read error. The chain links TRBV6-1 to TRBJ1-1, with a possible D match to TRBD1 (6 bases). This CDR3 is 13 amino acids long. Germline assignment: CDR1 MNHNS and CDR2 SASEGT. CDR3 in amino acids: CASSDRGGPEASF. The CDR3 coding sequence is TGTGCCAGCAGTGACAGGGGAGGGCCTGAAGCTTCCTTT.

In this sample, this clone turned up a few times. This chain uses TRBV11-2 with TRBJ1-1; TRBD1 is a possible D gene (6 bases). Germline CDR1 is SGHAT and CDR2 is FQNNGV. Deletions cut 2 bases from V and 7 bases from J, with 14 bases between. The CDR3 runs 14 residues. The CDR3 DNA sequence: TGTGCCAGCAGCTTATTTCAGGGGAGAGGTGAAGCTTTCTTT. It yields the protein CASSLFQGRGEAFF.

The chain recombines TRBV7-2 with TRBJ2-1; TRBD2 aligns across 14 bases. Germline CDR1 is SGHTA and CDR2 is FQGNSA. The J segment lost 8 bases and the V segment lost 1 base, leaving 4 bases of the junction unmatched. The CDR3 sequence is 16 residues long. CDR3 sequence (DNA): TGTGCCAGCAGCTTAGTCGGGACTAGCGGGAGCGATGAGCAGTTCTTC. Protein product: CASSLVGTSGSDEQFF.

The chain recombines TRBV18 with TRBJ1-6; possible D gene TRBD1, 5 bases. The CDR3 covers 14 residues. The germline V gene encodes CDR1 KGHSH and CDR2 LQKENI. Trimming took off 3 bases at V and 7 bases at J, with 10 bases between the two ends. CDR3 in amino acids: CASSPETENSPLHF. The CDR3 DNA reads as TGTGCCAGCTCACCCGAGACAGAGAATTCACCCCTCCACTTT.

The chain combines TRBV6-5 with TRBJ2-7; no firm D call. Looked up from germline, CDR1 is MNHEY and CDR2 is SVGAGI. There are 13 residues in the CDR3. V gave up 0 bases and J gave up 9 bases, with 12 bases separating them. CDR3 amino acids: CASSYSKRLGQYF. In DNA, the CDR3 is TGTGCCAGCAGTTACTCGAAACGTCTCGGGCAGTACTTC.

The chain joins TRBV30 to TRBJ1-4; tentatively, D is TRBD1 (5 bases). Germline assignment: CDR1 GTSNPN and CDR2 SVGIG (reference sequence). V was trimmed by 0 bases and J by 4 bases, leaving 21 bases between them. The CDR3 is 18 amino acids. The CDR3 loop is CAWSVQAQYRTFNEKLFF. The CDR3 nucleotides read TGTGCCTGGAGTGTACAGGCCCAATACAGGACCTTTAATGAAAAACTGTTTTTT.

This clone was recorded once. V is TRBV18 and J is TRBJ2-7; TRBD2 is a possible D gene (5 bases). CDR3 length equals 13 residues. Looked up from germline, CDR1 is KGHSH and CDR2 is LQKENI. V lost 3 bases and J 6 bases, leaving 12 bases between the germline ends. In DNA, the CDR3 is TGTGCCAGCTCACCTCAACACCTAGCCGAGCAGTACTTC. This gives the protein CASSPQHLAEQYF.

This clone occurred once. The CDR3 region has the DNA TGTGCCAGTAGTATTTTGGGGACAGGGAGGGGGCTAAATCAGCCCCAGCATTTT. Residues: CASSILGTGRGLNQPQHF. V usage is TRBV19 and J usage is TRBJ1-5; 9 positions agree with TRBD1. CDR1 LNHDA and CDR2 SQIVND come from the germline V gene (reference sequence). V lost 3 bases and J lost 4; bases outside the gene matches: 13. The CDR3 is 18 amino acids.

This chain links TRBV19 with TRBJ1-1, with TRBD1 matching over 7 bases. CDR1 and CDR2 (germline): LNHDA, SQIVND (reference sequence). The CDR3 extends over 18 amino acids. J lost 4 bases, V lost 3 bases, and 17 bases had no gene match. The CDR3 sequence is CASSMNRGRSRGSTEAFF. CDR3 in DNA: TGTGCCAGTAGTATGAATAGGGGGCGCAGTAGGGGATCCACTGAAGCTTTCTTT.

The chain links TRBV2 to TRBJ2-7, with D unclear. From germline, CDR1 is SNHLY and CDR2 FYNNEI. V lost 2 bases and J 2 bases, leaving 10 bases between the germline ends. The CDR3 has 14 amino acids. CDR3 loop: CASSEMVSTYEQYF. The DNA for the CDR3 is TGTGCCAGCAGTGAAATGGTTTCAACCTACGAGCAGTACTTC. The full variable domain, rest sourced from reference TRBV2 and TRBJ2-7, is EPEVTQTPSHQVTQMGQEVILRCVPISNHLYFYWYRQILGQKVEFLVSFYNNEISEKSEIFDDQFSVERPDGSNFTLKIRSTKLEDSAMYFCASSEMVSTYEQYFGPGTRLTVT.